The rows below give T cell receptor beta chains drawn from one sample of a study of blood T cell repertoires in COVID-19. Method: immunoSEQ multiplex PCR; TCRdb's copy keeps in-frame clones and lacks some. The sample includes roughly 410,000 clones, 70% to 90% seen only once; the top ten take 1.5% to 1.7%. The specimen was peripheral blood. The receptor set was obtained from a woman aged 40 to 49 with COVID-19, enrolled during active disease. Both conserved end residues are part of each CDR3. Each record gives: D gene, V gene, J gene, clone size, CDR3 DNA, CDR3 protein. D genes are given only for firm matches. Clone size is stated in some rows and not others, as once, few, many or a class when expanded.

.,TRBV25-1,TRBJ1-2,.,TGTGCCAGCAGTGAATACCGGACAGTGGGCTACACCTTC,CASSEYRTVGYTF
.,TRBV7-2,TRBJ2-7,.,TGTGCCAGCAGCTTAGTCGGCGGGATGGGCCTCTACGAGCAGTACTTC,CASSLVGGMGLYEQYF
TRBD1,TRBV6-2/TRBV6-3,TRBJ1-1,.,TGTGCCAGCAGTTACTCTCCCGGGGACAGGAGCCTGAACACTGAAGCTTTCTTT,CASSYSPGDRSLNTEAFF
TRBD2,TRBV3-1/TRBV3-2,TRBJ2-5,.,TGTGCCAGCAGCCTCATCCTCGGAGGGAGGGCAGAGACCCAGTACTTC,CASSLILGGRAETQYF
.,TRBV5-1,TRBJ2-5,.,TGCGCCAGCAGCTTGGGGGCAGGAGAGACCCAGTACTTC,CASSLGAGETQYF
.,TRBV30,TRBJ1-1,.,TGTGCCTGGAGTGTACGAGCCGGGGGCACTGAAGCTTTCTTT,CAWSVRAGGTEAFF
TRBD2,TRBV27,TRBJ2-1,.,TGTGCCAGCAGTTCTATTAGCGGGAGGACCTACAATGAGCAGTTCTTC,CASSSISGRTYNEQFF
TRBD1,TRBV30,TRBJ1-6,.,TGTGCCTGGAGGGACCCGACAGGGATATATAATTCACCCCTCCACTTT,CAWRDPTGIYNSPLHF
TRBD2,TRBV7-9,TRBJ2-1,.,TGTGCCAGCAGCGATGGCCGGAGCGGGGACAATGAGCAGTTCTTC,CASSDGRSGDNEQFF
TRBD1,TRBV7-2,TRBJ2-2,.,TGTGCCAGCAGCCGCCCGCAGGGGGCCAACACCGGGGAGCTGTTTTTT,CASSRPQGANTGELFF
TRBD1,TRBV19,TRBJ1-6,.,TGTGCCTCATGGGACAGGGGCTCCTCTCGGGATAATTCACCCCTCCACTTT,CASWDRGSSRDNSPLHF
.,TRBV12-3/TRBV12-4,TRBJ2-1,.,TGTGCCAGCACCTCAGGGCCTTTTGAGCAGTTCTTC,CASTSGPFEQFF
.,TRBV6-2/TRBV6-3,TRBJ2-1,.,TGTGCCAGCAGTTACGAGGCCCACAATGAGCAGTTCTTC,CASSYEAHNEQFF
TRBD1,TRBV5-1,TRBJ1-6,.,TGCGCCAGCAGCCAGGGACAGGGACCCCTTAATTCACCCCTCCACTTT,CASSQGQGPLNSPLHF
.,TRBV5-6,TRBJ2-7,.,TGTGCCAGCAGCTCTCAGACTTACTACGAGCAGTACTTC,CASSSQTYYEQYF
TRBD2,TRBV2,TRBJ2-4,.,TGTGCCAGCAGTGATTTCAGGGAGGGCATTCAGTACTTC,CASSDFREGIQYF
.,TRBV4-3,TRBJ1-2,.,TGCGCCAGCAGCCTAACCGGGACTATTAACTATGGCTACACCTTC,CASSLTGTINYGYTF
.,TRBV6-5,TRBJ1-1,few,TGTGCCAGCGCCCGCGGGAGAAACATGAACACTGAAGCTTTCTTT,CASARGRNMNTEAFF
TRBD1,TRBV5-1,TRBJ1-1,.,TGCGCCAGCAGCTTCCTGACAGGGGGCTACACTGAAGCTTTCTTT,CASSFLTGGYTEAFF
.,TRBV6-5,TRBJ2-7,.,TGTGCCAGCAGTTACGAAACAGGCCTCGCCTACGAGCAGTACTTC,CASSYETGLAYEQYF
TRBD1,TRBV2,TRBJ1-6,.,TGTGCCAGCAGTGAGGGACAGTATAATTCACCCCTCCACTTT,CASSEGQYNSPLHF
.,TRBV28,TRBJ1-4,.,TGTGCCAGCAGCCGGACAGATAATGAAAAACTGTTTTTT,CASSRTDNEKLFF
TRBD1,TRBV28,TRBJ2-2,.,TGTGCCAGCAGTTCCCGGACAGGGGGGGTCACCGGGGAGCTGTTTTTT,CASSSRTGGVTGELFF
.,TRBV27,TRBJ1-2,.,TGTGCCAGCAGTCCCGACAGGAACTATGGCTACACCTTC,CASSPDRNYGYTF
TRBD1,TRBV28,TRBJ2-7,.,TGTGCCAGCACCAACGACAGGGGTTCCTACGAGCAGTACTTC,CASTNDRGSYEQYF
.,TRBV6-1,TRBJ1-2,.,TGTGCCAGCAGTGAGAGTTGGTTACAGGCCTCCTATGGCTACACCTTC,CASSESWLQASYGYTF
.,TRBV7-2,TRBJ1-1,.,TGTGCCAGCAGCTCAGGGGTAGGGAACACTGAAGCTTTCTTT,CASSSGVGNTEAFF
.,TRBV7-8,TRBJ1-2,.,TGTGCCAGCACTATTACAGCCGACTATGGCTACACCTTC,CASTITADYGYTF
TRBD1,TRBV11-3,TRBJ2-1,.,TGTGCCAGCAGCTCCCCGGGACAGGGCACCCGAAGCTCCTACAATGAGCAGTTCTTC,CASSSPGQGTRSSYNEQFF
TRBD1,TRBV5-4,TRBJ2-6,.,TGTGCCAGCAGCGATATGGGACAGGGGGCTTCTGGGGCCAACGTCCTGACTTTC,CASSDMGQGASGANVLTF
TRBD1,TRBV18,TRBJ1-1,.,TGTGCCAGCTCACCCGACAGGGTCTACACTGAAGCTTTCTTT,CASSPDRVYTEAFF
.,TRBV15,TRBJ1-4,.,TGTGCCACCAGCCGGGGAACAATTAGTGAAAAACTGTTTTTT,CATSRGTISEKLFF
.,TRBV29-1,TRBJ1-4,once,TGCAGCGTTGAATCCCGGGGTGAAAAACTGTTTTTT,CSVESRGEKLFF
.,TRBV7-2,TRBJ2-7,.,TGTGCCAGCAGCTTAAAAGCGGATACCTACGAGCAGTACTTC,CASSLKADTYEQYF
.,TRBV11-2,TRBJ1-1,.,TGTGCCAGCAGCTTCTCGGGAGCGAACACTGAAGCTTTCTTT,CASSFSGANTEAFF
.,TRBV4-1,TRBJ1-4,few,TGCGCCAGCAGCCCGCCGCAACAGTCAAATGAAAAACTGTTTTTT,CASSPPQQSNEKLFF
TRBD1,TRBV27,TRBJ1-2,.,TGTGCCAGCAGTTTTAGGGGGCCTAAGGGCTACACCTTC,CASSFRGPKGYTF
.,TRBV20-1,TRBJ1-2,.,TGCAGTGCTTCGGCTGGGCTGGGCTACACCTTC,CSASAGLGYTF
.,TRBV7-2,TRBJ1-6,.,TGTGCCAGCAGCCCAACGGGAGGGGCGCTTAATTCACCCCTCCACTTT,CASSPTGGALNSPLHF
.,TRBV7-9,TRBJ1-1,.,TGTGCCAGCAGCTCCTACGGGGGCACTGAAGCTTTCTTT,CASSSYGGTEAFF
.,TRBV6-5,TRBJ1-1,.,TGTGCCAGCAGTTACTCGGTAGAGGGTATGAACACTGAAGCTTTCTTT,CASSYSVEGMNTEAFF
TRBD2,TRBV14,TRBJ2-3,once,TGTGCCAGCAGCCATTACGCGGGAGGGGGTGATACGCAGTATTTT,CASSHYAGGGDTQYF
TRBD2,TRBV5-6,TRBJ2-2,.,TGTGCCAGCAGCTTACTAGCGGGGGCGAACACCGGGGAGCTGTTTTTT,CASSLLAGANTGELFF
.,TRBV5-6,TRBJ2-7,.,TGTGCCAGCAGCTTGATTCTGTCAGGGTCGTCCTACGAGCAGTACTTC,CASSLILSGSSYEQYF
.,TRBV6-1,TRBJ1-5,.,TGTGCCAGCAGTGAAGCGGGGACTTTGTTGTTGGATTTT,CASSEAGTLLLDF
TRBD1,TRBV28,TRBJ2-7,.,TGTGCCAGCAACGTTCCCGGGACAGGCTCCTACGAGCAGTACTTC,CASNVPGTGSYEQYF